The 4 T cell receptor beta chains given below trace back to one sample, sequenced in a study of cytomegalovirus exposure and HLA in healthy donors. PCR was performed using 60 Vbeta and 13 Jbeta primers. Measured with immunoSEQ multiplex PCR; TCRdb has only the in-frame clones, and not every one. The repertoire consists of 160,000 or so clones, with approximately 78% occurring once and the leading ten covering around 3.3%. The sequencing input was PBMCs. The origin of the receptors is a middle-aged woman in good health and CMV-seronegative.

The chain uses TRBV6-5 and TRBJ1-6; no firm D call. The CDR3 runs to 14 residues. Trimming cost V 3 bases and J 3 bases, with 6 bases left between them. Germline V gene lookup returns CDR1 MNHEY and CDR2 SVGAGI. The CDR3 sequence: CASSYGSYNSPLHF. CDR3 coding DNA: TGTGCCAGCAGTTATGGTAGCTATAATTCACCCCTCCACTTT.

The rearrangement joins TRBV19 to TRBJ1-2; the match to TRBD1 covers 7 bases. Germline-derived CDR1 and CDR2 are LNHDA and SQIVND (reference sequence). CDR3 length: 16 residues. With V trimmed by 5 bases and J by 4 bases, 13 bases remained unmatched. Here the CDR3 reads CASSARQGGNIYGYTF. As DNA, the CDR3 is TGTGCCAGTAGTGCAAGACAGGGTGGGAACATCTATGGCTACACCTTC.

This chain connects TRBV7-2 to TRBJ1-4; 9 positions match TRBD1. The V gene's germline CDR1 is SGHTA and CDR2 FQGNSA. The junction had 15 bases not matched to a gene; V was cut back by 5 bases and J by 5 bases. This CDR3 region has 18 residues. The chain's CDR3 is CASSLIARDRVENEKLFF. The CDR3 region has the DNA TGTGCCAGCAGCCTGATCGCCCGGGACAGGGTGGAAAATGAAAAACTGTTTTTT.

A few counts support this clone. The CDR3 spells CASSSWAGVSTEAFF. Written as DNA, the CDR3 is TGCGCCAGCAGCTCGTGGGCAGGGGTTTCCACTGAAGCTTTCTTT. The chain links TRBV5-1 to TRBJ1-1; D is perhaps TRBD1 (6 bases). Trimming took off 3 bases at V and 4 bases at J, with 16 bases between the two ends. The CDR3 runs 15 residues. The germline gives CDR1 SGHRS, CDR2 YFSETQ. Full variable domain (missing parts from reference TRBV5-1 and TRBJ1-1): KAGVTQTPRYLIKTRGQQVTLSCSPISGHRSVSWYQQTPGQGLQFLFEYFSETQRNKGNFPGRFSGRQFSNSRSEMNVSTLELGDSALYLCASSSWAGVSTEAFFGQGTRLTVV.